These T cell receptor beta chains were read from a single sample in a study of CD8 T cells in ankylosing spondylitis. TCRdb analysed the 5' RACE reads with MiXCR anew, one entry per CDR3 protein. The repertoire holds approximately 9,400 distinct CDR3 sequences, with about 3.8% as singletons. Input material: blood, either unsorted or a sorted T cell fraction (not recorded which). These receptors were obtained from a female donor with ankylosing spondylitis or in good health (not recorded which). Each CDR3 is given with its conserved first and last residue. A D gene is named only where the DNA matches it firmly. Not all rows give a size; the values are once, few, many and, for expanded clones, a class.

d_call: TRBD1; v_call: TRBV9; clone_size: medium-sized; j_call: TRBJ2-1; cdr3_nt: TGTGCCAGCAGCCATCTAGTGGGGACAGGGGACTGGAGTGAGCAGTTCTTC; cdr3_aa: CASSHLVGTGDWSEQFF
d_call: .; v_call: TRBV9; clone_size: many; j_call: TRBJ2-6; cdr3_nt: TGTGCCAGCAGCCAAGGTAATGGGGCCAACGTCCTGACTTTC; cdr3_aa: CASSQGNGANVLTF
d_call: .; v_call: TRBV9; clone_size: many; j_call: TRBJ1-1; cdr3_nt: TGTGCCAGCAGCGAAACAGGGATCACTGAAGCTTTCTTT; cdr3_aa: CASSETGITEAFF
d_call: TRBD1; v_call: TRBV9; clone_size: medium-sized; j_call: TRBJ1-2; cdr3_nt: TGTGCCAGCAGCTCCGGACAGGGCAACTATGGCTACACCTTC; cdr3_aa: CASSSGQGNYGYTF
d_call: TRBD1; v_call: TRBV9; clone_size: .; j_call: TRBJ1-2; cdr3_nt: TGTGCCAGCACCGATGGACAGGGTCTGGGTAACTATGGCTACACCTTC; cdr3_aa: CASTDGQGLGNYGYTF
d_call: TRBD1; v_call: TRBV9; clone_size: many; j_call: TRBJ1-1; cdr3_nt: TGTGCCAGCAGCTACGGACAGGGTAACACTGAAGCTTTCTTT; cdr3_aa: CASSYGQGNTEAFF
d_call: TRBD1; v_call: TRBV9; clone_size: many; j_call: TRBJ2-7; cdr3_nt: TGTGCCAGCAGCGCCCGGGACAGTTCCTACGAGCAGTACTTC; cdr3_aa: CASSARDSSYEQYF
d_call: TRBD2; v_call: TRBV9; clone_size: many; j_call: TRBJ2-3; cdr3_nt: TGTGCCAGCAGCTTTAGCGGGGCCTACACAGATACGCAGTATTTT; cdr3_aa: CASSFSGAYTDTQYF
d_call: .; v_call: TRBV21-1; clone_size: many; j_call: TRBJ1-4; cdr3_nt: TGTGCCAGCAGCAAAGCCCGGGACATCGGCGGGCAACTGTTTTTT; cdr3_aa: CASSKARDIGGQLFF
d_call: .; v_call: TRBV9; clone_size: many; j_call: TRBJ1-1; cdr3_nt: TGTGCCAGCAGCCCTAGCGGAGGGAACACTGAAGCTTTCTTT; cdr3_aa: CASSPSGGNTEAFF
d_call: .; v_call: TRBV9; clone_size: many; j_call: TRBJ2-5; cdr3_nt: TGTGCCAGCAGCCCGTCGGGGGCGTACCAAGAGACCCAGTACTTC; cdr3_aa: CASSPSGAYQETQYF
d_call: .; v_call: TRBV9; clone_size: few; j_call: TRBJ2-1; cdr3_nt: TGTGCCAGCAGCCCCATGGTTGCGGGGGCTACTTACAATGAGCAGTTCTTC; cdr3_aa: CASSPMVAGATYNEQFF
d_call: TRBD1; v_call: TRBV9; clone_size: many; j_call: TRBJ2-5; cdr3_nt: TGTGCCAGCAGCGGTATGGGGACAGGGTTAGAGACCCAGTACTTC; cdr3_aa: CASSGMGTGLETQYF
d_call: TRBD1; v_call: TRBV9; clone_size: many; j_call: TRBJ2-1; cdr3_nt: TGTGCCAGCAGCGGGACGACAGGGTGGGGTACCGACAATGAGCAGTTCTTC; cdr3_aa: CASSGTTGWGTDNEQFF
d_call: .; v_call: TRBV9; clone_size: .; j_call: TRBJ2-7; cdr3_nt: TGTGCCAGCAGCGTAGGGACTGACGGTGGCCGACTGGACGAGCAGTACTTC; cdr3_aa: CASSVGTDGGRLDEQYF
d_call: .; v_call: TRBV9; clone_size: few; j_call: TRBJ2-3; cdr3_nt: TGTGCCAGCAGCGTCAGCACTGCAGATACGCAGTATTTT; cdr3_aa: CASSVSTADTQYF
d_call: TRBD2; v_call: TRBV9; clone_size: medium-sized; j_call: TRBJ2-7; cdr3_nt: TGTGCCAGCAGCGTAGGCGGGGGGGATCACGAGCAGTACTTC; cdr3_aa: CASSVGGGDHEQYF
d_call: TRBD1; v_call: TRBV9; clone_size: many; j_call: TRBJ1-2; cdr3_nt: TGTGCCAGCAGCGTCACAGACAGGGGGTCCGGCTACACCTTC; cdr3_aa: CASSVTDRGSGYTF
d_call: .; v_call: TRBV9; clone_size: many; j_call: TRBJ2-3; cdr3_nt: TGTGCCAGCAGCGTCCGGGGGCTTGTCACAGATACGCAGTATTTT; cdr3_aa: CASSVRGLVTDTQYF
d_call: .; v_call: TRBV9; clone_size: medium-sized; j_call: TRBJ1-2; cdr3_nt: TGTGCCAGCAGCGTAGATGGTCCCTATGGCTACACCTTC; cdr3_aa: CASSVDGPYGYTF
d_call: TRBD2; v_call: TRBV9; clone_size: .; j_call: TRBJ2-5; cdr3_nt: TGTGCCAGCAGCGTAGCGGAGCGGGGGGAAGAGACCCAGTACTTC; cdr3_aa: CASSVAERGEETQYF
d_call: .; v_call: TRBV9; clone_size: .; j_call: TRBJ2-7; cdr3_nt: TGTGACAGCAGCGAGGACCATATCTCCTACGAGCAGTACTTC; cdr3_aa: CDSSEDHISYEQYF
d_call: TRBD1; v_call: TRBV9; clone_size: many; j_call: TRBJ2-7; cdr3_nt: TGTGCCAGCAGCGCGGACAGGTCGAGCTCCTACGAGCAGTACTTC; cdr3_aa: CASSADRSSSYEQYF
d_call: TRBD2; v_call: TRBV9; clone_size: many; j_call: TRBJ2-3; cdr3_nt: TGTGCCAGCAGCGTAGGACGAGTAGCGGGGGGACCCACAGATACGCAGTATTTT; cdr3_aa: CASSVGRVAGGPTDTQYF
d_call: TRBD1; v_call: TRBV9; clone_size: many; j_call: TRBJ2-1; cdr3_nt: TGTGCCAGCAGCTCGGGACAGGGCCGCTCCTACAATGAGCAGTTCTTC; cdr3_aa: CASSSGQGRSYNEQFF
d_call: TRBD1; v_call: TRBV9; clone_size: many; j_call: TRBJ2-3; cdr3_nt: TGTGCCAGCAGCGTTTATGGGACAGGGAATATAGATACGCAGTATTTT; cdr3_aa: CASSVYGTGNIDTQYF
d_call: .; v_call: TRBV9; clone_size: many; j_call: TRBJ2-7; cdr3_nt: TGTGCCAGCAGCGTAGGGGTGGGGCCCTACGAGCAGTACTTC; cdr3_aa: CASSVGVGPYEQYF
d_call: TRBD2; v_call: TRBV9; clone_size: few; j_call: TRBJ2-2; cdr3_nt: TGTGCCAGCAGCTTGGGACTAGCGGGGGCTAACACCGGGGAGCTGTTTTTT; cdr3_aa: CASSLGLAGANTGELFF
d_call: TRBD1; v_call: TRBV9; clone_size: .; j_call: TRBJ1-2; cdr3_nt: TGTGCCAGCAGCGTATCGACAGGGACCTATGGCTACACCTTC; cdr3_aa: CASSVSTGTYGYTF
d_call: TRBD2; v_call: TRBV9; clone_size: medium-sized; j_call: TRBJ2-1; cdr3_nt: TGTGCCAGCAGCACTCGGGGGGTCCCTGTGAATGAGCAGTTCTTC; cdr3_aa: CASSTRGVPVNEQFF
d_call: .; v_call: TRBV9; clone_size: large; j_call: TRBJ1-2; cdr3_nt: TGTGCCAGCAGCGTGCCCCGGGACGGAAGTTTCTATGGCTACACCTTC; cdr3_aa: CASSVPRDGSFYGYTF
d_call: TRBD1; v_call: TRBV9; clone_size: .; j_call: TRBJ1-1; cdr3_nt: TGTGCCAGCAGCGTCCGGGACAGAACTGAAGCTTTCTTT; cdr3_aa: CASSVRDRTEAFF
d_call: TRBD2; v_call: TRBV9; clone_size: .; j_call: TRBJ2-2; cdr3_nt: TGTGCCAGCAGCGTAGCGCGGGGGGTGATGAACACCGGGGAGCTGTTTTTT; cdr3_aa: CASSVARGVMNTGELFF
d_call: .; v_call: TRBV9; clone_size: many; j_call: TRBJ2-5; cdr3_nt: TGTGCCAGCAGCGTAGAGGAGGCCCCGGAGACCCAGTACTTC; cdr3_aa: CASSVEEAPETQYF
d_call: TRBD2; v_call: TRBV9; clone_size: many; j_call: TRBJ2-1; cdr3_nt: TGTGCCAGCAGCCCTACTAGCGGGGGGTTCAATGAGCAGTTCTTC; cdr3_aa: CASSPTSGGFNEQFF